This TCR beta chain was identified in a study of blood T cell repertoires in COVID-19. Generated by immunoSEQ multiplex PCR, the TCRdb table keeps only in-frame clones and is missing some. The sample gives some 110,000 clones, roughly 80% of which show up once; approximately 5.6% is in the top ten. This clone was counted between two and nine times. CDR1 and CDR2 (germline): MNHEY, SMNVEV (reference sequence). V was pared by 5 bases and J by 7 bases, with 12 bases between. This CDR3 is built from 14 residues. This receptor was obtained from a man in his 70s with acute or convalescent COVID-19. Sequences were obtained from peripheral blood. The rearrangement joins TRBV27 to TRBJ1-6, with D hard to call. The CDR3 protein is CASSLDWLNSPLHF. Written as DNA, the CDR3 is TGTGCCAGCAGTCTCGACTGGTTGAATTCACCCCTCCACTTT.